These T cell receptor beta chains were read from a single sample in a study of T cells in Graves' hyperthyroidism and ophthalmopathy. In TCRdb, the multiplex PCR reads were re-called with MiXCR into one record per CDR3 protein. The sample consists of fewer than 700,000 distinct CDR3 sequences, over 15% of them appearing once. The specimen was blood. The receptors were gathered from a woman under 30 with Graves' ophthalmopathy. CDR3s include the opening cysteine and the closing phenylalanine or tryptophan. Each record gives: clone size, J gene, V gene, D gene, CDR3 DNA, CDR3 protein. D genes are given only for firm matches. Clone sizes are given selectively: once, few, many, or a class where the clone is expanded.

>.|TRBJ2-1|TRBV6-1|.
TGTGCCAGCAATCCCCCCTCTCCCCGGCGGCCCCCCTCCTACAATGAGCAGTTCTTC
CASNPPSPRRPPSYNEQFF
>.|TRBJ2-7|TRBV27|.
TGTGCCAGCAGTTGGGAGATTACAAGAGAGCAGTACTTC
CASSWEITREQYF
>many|TRBJ2-3|TRBV7-9|.
TGTGCCAGCAGCCGTCCCGGGACATTGGCAGATACGCAGTATTTT
CASSRPGTLADTQYF
>many|TRBJ1-1|TRBV5-6|.
TGTGCCAGCAGCTCGACAGTAATCACTGAAGCTTTCTTT
CASSSTVITEAFF
>few|TRBJ1-3|TRBV6-9|TRBD1
TGTGCCAGCAGTTACGACAGGGTCGGAGGCACCATATATTTT
CASSYDRVGGTIYF
>.|TRBJ2-5|TRBV5-1|.
TGCGCCAGCAAACGACAGGCTCAAGAGACCCAGTACTTC
CASKRQAQETQYF
>few|TRBJ1-2|TRBV27|.
TGTGCCAGCAGTCCTCAGGACGGAGGCTACACCTTC
CASSPQDGGYTF
>many|TRBJ2-7|TRBV30|.
TGTGCCTGGGGCGGGACGGTCTACGAGCAGTACTTC
CAWGGTVYEQYF
>few|TRBJ2-4|TRBV28|.
TGTGCCAGCAGTTCTATTAGGACCCGGGACGGGGGAACTGGACGTAGACGAAACAAAAACATTCAGTACTTC
CASSSIRTRDGGTGRRRNKNIQYF
>many|TRBJ2-3|TRBV7-9|.
TGTGCCAGCAGCTTAGGACCTCTCACAGATACGCAGTATTTT
CASSLGPLTDTQYF
>many|TRBJ1-1|TRBV2|.
TGTGCCAGCAGATCAACCGTCGGACGAGCGGAGGCTTTCTTT
CASRSTVGRAEAFF
>many|TRBJ2-1|TRBV27|.
TGTGCCAGCAGTGAGGAGGGCAATGAGCAGTTCTTC
CASSEEGNEQFF
>many|TRBJ2-3|TRBV12-3/TRBV12-4|TRBD1
TGTGCCAGCAGCCGGGACAGAGGTGGGACAGATACGCAGTATTTT
CASSRDRGGTDTQYF
>few|TRBJ1-1|TRBV6-5|TRBD1
TGTGCCAGCAGTGTCCAGGGGGCGAACGCTTTCTTT
CASSVQGANAFF
>.|TRBJ1-2|TRBV27|.
TGTGCCAGCAGTCACCTCGTCCGGGGGGCGCGAGACTATGGCTACACCTTC
CASSHLVRGARDYGYTF
>few|TRBJ2-7|TRBV10-3|.
TGTGCCATCAGTGAGTCGGTACACTACGAGCAGTACTTC
CAISESVHYEQYF
>.|TRBJ2-7|TRBV29-1|.
TGCAGCGTTTACGAGGGCAGCTACGAGCAGTACTTC
CSVYEGSYEQYF
>.|TRBJ1-6|TRBV7-8|TRBD1
TGTGCCAGCAGCTTAGCGTTTTTCGGGACAGGGGCAGTGTATAATTCACCCCTCCACTTT
CASSLAFFGTGAVYNSPLHF
>few|TRBJ2-1|TRBV7-9|TRBD1
TGTGCCAGCAGACAAGACAGGGGGCGGTCTTACAGCAATGAGCAGTTCTTC
CASRQDRGRSYSNEQFF
>once|TRBJ2-1|TRBV11-2|TRBD2
TGTGCCAGCAGACTAACTAGCGGGACGGGTGAGCAGTTCTTC
CASRLTSGTGEQFF
>few|TRBJ1-2|TRBV27|.
TGTGCCAGCAGTTTTACCCTCAGGGGATGGTATGGCTACACCTTC
CASSFTLRGWYGYTF
>.|TRBJ2-1|TRBV6-1|TRBD2
TGTGCCAGCAGGCGGACTAGCGGGACGAGCTCCTACAATGAGCAGTTCTTC
CASRRTSGTSSYNEQFF
>.|TRBJ1-1|TRBV10-3|.
TGTGCCATCAGTGAGAGGGGGGCAGCTTTCTTT
CAISERGAAFF
>.|TRBJ2-3|TRBV19|.
TGTGCCAGGGGGGGGCAGAGCCCTGGCACAGATACGCAGTATTTT
CARGGQSPGTDTQYF
>many|TRBJ1-2|TRBV12-3/TRBV12-4|.
TGTGCCAGCAATTACAGGGAAGACTACACCTTC
CASNYREDYTF
>.|TRBJ2-3|TRBV4-1|.
TGCGCCAGCAGCCAAGCGTACCCCACAGATACGCAGTATTTT
CASSQAYPTDTQYF
>many|TRBJ2-3|TRBV27|.
TGTGCCAGCAGTTTATCGATCGGTGCAGATACGCAGTATTTT
CASSLSIGADTQYF
>few|TRBJ2-3|TRBV7-9|TRBD2
TGTGCCAGCAGTTTATTCCTCTTTGCGGGAGGGCCTAAGGGCACAGATACGCAGTATTTT
CASSLFLFAGGPKGTDTQYF
>.|TRBJ2-1|TRBV19|TRBD2
TGTGCCAGTAGTATCCGGGGGGTCTTCTACAATGAGCAGTTCTTC
CASSIRGVFYNEQFF
>many|TRBJ1-2|TRBV27|TRBD1
TGTGCCAGCAGCCGACAGGGGAACTATGGCTACACCTTC
CASSRQGNYGYTF
>.|TRBJ1-2|TRBV27|.
TGTGCCAGCAGTTTCCCGGGCAGGGGATACAAAGCAGACTATGGCTACACCTTC
CASSFPGRGYKADYGYTF
>few|TRBJ2-7|TRBV7-9|TRBD1
TGTGCCAGCAGCCCTCAAACAGGGGCCCACTACGAGCAGTACTTC
CASSPQTGAHYEQYF
>.|TRBJ2-3|TRBV7-9|.
TGTGCCAGCAGCTTAAGACTTGGCACAGATACGCAGTATTTT
CASSLRLGTDTQYF
>.|TRBJ2-4|TRBV6-1|TRBD2
TGTGCCAGAACGCGGGGGTTAGCCAAAAACATTCAGTACTTC
CARTRGLAKNIQYF
>many|TRBJ2-7|TRBV5-1|.
TGCGCCAGCAGCTTGAGGGGGGTAGACGAGCAGTACTTC
CASSLRGVDEQYF
>.|TRBJ1-5|TRBV27|.
TGTGCCAGCAGTTTATCAGGGGCCGATCAGCCCCAGCATTTT
CASSLSGADQPQHF
>many|TRBJ1-2|TRBV2|TRBD1
TGTGCCAGCAGTGATCCTGAATCCGGGACAGGGACGAACTATGGCTACACCTTC
CASSDPESGTGTNYGYTF
>many|TRBJ1-2|TRBV2|TRBD1
TGTGCCAGAAAGACAGGGTCATTCTATGGCTACACCTTC
CARKTGSFYGYTF